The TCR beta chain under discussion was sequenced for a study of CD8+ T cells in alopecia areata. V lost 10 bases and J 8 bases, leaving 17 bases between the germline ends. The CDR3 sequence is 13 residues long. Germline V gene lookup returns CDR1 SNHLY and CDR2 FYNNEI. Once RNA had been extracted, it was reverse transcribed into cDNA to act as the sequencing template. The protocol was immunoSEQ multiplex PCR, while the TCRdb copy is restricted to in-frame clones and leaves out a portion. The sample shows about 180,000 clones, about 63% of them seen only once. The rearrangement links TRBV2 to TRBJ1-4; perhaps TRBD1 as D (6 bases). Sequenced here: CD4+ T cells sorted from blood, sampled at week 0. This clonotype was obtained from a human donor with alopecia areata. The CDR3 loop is CATKNRVGEKLFF. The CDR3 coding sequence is TGTGCCACCAAAAACAGGGTTGGGGAAAAACTGTTTTTT. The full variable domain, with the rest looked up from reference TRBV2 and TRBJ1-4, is EPEVTQTPSHQVTQMGQEVILRCVPISNHLYFYWYRQILGQKVEFLVSFYNNEISEKSEIFDDQFSVERPDGSNFTLKIRSTKLEDSAMYFCATKNRVGEKLFFGSGTQLSVL.